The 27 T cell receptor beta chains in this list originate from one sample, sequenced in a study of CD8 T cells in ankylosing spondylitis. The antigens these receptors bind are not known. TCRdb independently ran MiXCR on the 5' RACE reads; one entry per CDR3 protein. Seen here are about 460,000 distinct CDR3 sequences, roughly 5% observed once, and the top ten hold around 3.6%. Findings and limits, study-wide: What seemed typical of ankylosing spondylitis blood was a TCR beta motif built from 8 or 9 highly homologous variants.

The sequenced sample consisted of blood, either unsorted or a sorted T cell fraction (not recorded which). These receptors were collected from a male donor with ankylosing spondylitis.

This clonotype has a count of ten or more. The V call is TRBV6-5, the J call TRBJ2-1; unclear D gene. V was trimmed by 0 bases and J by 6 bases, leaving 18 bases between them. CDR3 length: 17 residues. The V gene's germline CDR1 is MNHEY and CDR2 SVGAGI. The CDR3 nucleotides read TGTGCCAGCAGTTACTCGAAGTTGGGTTATGGAAGCAATGAGCAGTTCTTC. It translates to CASSYSKLGYGSNEQFF.

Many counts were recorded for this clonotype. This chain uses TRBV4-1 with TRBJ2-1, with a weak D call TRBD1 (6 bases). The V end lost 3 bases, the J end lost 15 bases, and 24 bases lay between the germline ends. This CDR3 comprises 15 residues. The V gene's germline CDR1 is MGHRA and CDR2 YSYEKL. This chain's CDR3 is CASSHGRVGGPPRFF. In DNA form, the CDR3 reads TGCGCCAGCAGCCACGGAAGGGTAGGGGGTCCCCCTCGGTTCTTC.

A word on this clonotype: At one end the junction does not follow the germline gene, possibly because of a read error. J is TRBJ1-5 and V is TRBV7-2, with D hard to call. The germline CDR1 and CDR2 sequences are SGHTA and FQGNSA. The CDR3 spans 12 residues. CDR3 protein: CSSSLAGQPQHF. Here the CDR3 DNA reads TGTTCCAGCAGCTTGGCCGGGCAGCCCCAGCATTTT.

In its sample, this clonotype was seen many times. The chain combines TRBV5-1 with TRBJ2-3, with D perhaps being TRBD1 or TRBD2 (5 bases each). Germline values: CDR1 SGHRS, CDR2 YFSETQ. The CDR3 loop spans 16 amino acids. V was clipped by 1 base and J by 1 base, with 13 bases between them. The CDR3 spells CASSLFAQGGTDTQYF. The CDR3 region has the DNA TGCGCCAGCAGCTTGTTCGCGCAGGGAGGCACAGATACGCAGTATTTT.

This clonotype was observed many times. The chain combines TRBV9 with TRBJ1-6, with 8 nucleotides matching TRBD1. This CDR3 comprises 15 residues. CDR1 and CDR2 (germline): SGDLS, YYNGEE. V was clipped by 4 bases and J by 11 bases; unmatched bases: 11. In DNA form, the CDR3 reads TGTGCCAGCAGCTCGCGGACAGGGAATGGGGCACCCCTCCACTTT. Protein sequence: CASSSRTGNGAPLHF.

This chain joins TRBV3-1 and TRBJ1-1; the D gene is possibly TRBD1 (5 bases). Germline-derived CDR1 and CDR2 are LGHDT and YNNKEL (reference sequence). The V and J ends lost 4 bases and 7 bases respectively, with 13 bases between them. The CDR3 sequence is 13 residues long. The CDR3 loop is CASSRWRGSEAFF. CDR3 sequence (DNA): TGTGCCAGCAGCCGTTGGAGGGGTAGTGAAGCTTTCTTT.

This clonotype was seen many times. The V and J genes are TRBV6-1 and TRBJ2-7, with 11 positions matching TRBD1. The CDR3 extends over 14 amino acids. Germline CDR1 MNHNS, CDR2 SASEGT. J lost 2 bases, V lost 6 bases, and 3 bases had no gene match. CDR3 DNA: TGTGCCAGCAGGCCGGGACAGGGGGCCTACGAGCAGTACTTC. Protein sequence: CASRPGQGAYEQYF.

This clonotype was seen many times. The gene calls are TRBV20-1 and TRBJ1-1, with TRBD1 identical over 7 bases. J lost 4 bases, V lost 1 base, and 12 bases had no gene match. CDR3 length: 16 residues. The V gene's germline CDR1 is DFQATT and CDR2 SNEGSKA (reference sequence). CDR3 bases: TGCAGTGCTAGAGGAAAAGACAGGGTGACGTTCACTGAAGCTTTCTTT. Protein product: CSARGKDRVTFTEAFF.

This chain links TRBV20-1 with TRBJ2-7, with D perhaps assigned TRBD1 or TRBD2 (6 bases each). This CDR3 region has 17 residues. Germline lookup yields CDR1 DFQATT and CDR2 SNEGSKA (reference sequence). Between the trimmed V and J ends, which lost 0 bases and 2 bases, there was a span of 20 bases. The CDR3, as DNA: TGCAGTGCTAGAGATTGGGGCTCGGCGGGACAAGCCTACGAGCAGTACTTC. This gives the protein CSARDWGSAGQAYEQYF.

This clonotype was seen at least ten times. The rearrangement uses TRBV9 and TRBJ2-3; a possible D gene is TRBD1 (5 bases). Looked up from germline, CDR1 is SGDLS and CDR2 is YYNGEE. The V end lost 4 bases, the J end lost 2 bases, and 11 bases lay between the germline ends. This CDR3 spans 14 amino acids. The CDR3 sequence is CASSPRGDTDTQYF. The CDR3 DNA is TGTGCCAGCAGCCCAAGGGGCGACACAGATACGCAGTATTTT.

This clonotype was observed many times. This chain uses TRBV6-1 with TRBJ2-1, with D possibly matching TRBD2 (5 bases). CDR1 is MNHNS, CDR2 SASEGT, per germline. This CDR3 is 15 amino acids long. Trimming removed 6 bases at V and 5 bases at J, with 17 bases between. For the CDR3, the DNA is TGTGCCAGCAGCCTAGGACTCCCTGGGGACAATGAGCAGTTCTTC. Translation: CASSLGLPGDNEQFF.

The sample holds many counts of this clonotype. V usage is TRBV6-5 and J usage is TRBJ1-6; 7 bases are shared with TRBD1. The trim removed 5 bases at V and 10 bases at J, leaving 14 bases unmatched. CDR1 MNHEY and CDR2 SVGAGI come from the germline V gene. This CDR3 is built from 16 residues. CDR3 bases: TGTGCCAGCAGTCGAATCAGGGGGGGTGAGAGATCACCCCTCCACTTT. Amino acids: CASSRIRGGERSPLHF.

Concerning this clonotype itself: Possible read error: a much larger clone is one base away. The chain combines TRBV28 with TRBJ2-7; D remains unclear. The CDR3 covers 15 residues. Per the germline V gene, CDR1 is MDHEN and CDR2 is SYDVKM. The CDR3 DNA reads TGTGCCAGCAGCTCCCCCTCTCTTTCCACCTACGAGCAGGACTTC. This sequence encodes CASSSPSLSTYEQDF.

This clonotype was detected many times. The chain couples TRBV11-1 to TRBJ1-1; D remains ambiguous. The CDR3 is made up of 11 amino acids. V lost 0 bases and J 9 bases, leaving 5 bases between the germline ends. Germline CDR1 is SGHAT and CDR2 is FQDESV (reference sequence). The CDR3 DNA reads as TGTGCCAGCAGCTTAGCGCGCCAAGCTTTCTTT. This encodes CASSLARQAFF.

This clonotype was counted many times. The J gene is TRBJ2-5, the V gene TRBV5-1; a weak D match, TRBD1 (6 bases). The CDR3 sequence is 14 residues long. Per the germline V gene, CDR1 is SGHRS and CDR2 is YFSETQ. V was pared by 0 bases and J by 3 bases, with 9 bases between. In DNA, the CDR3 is TGCGCCAGCAGCTTGGAGACAGGTGAAGAGACCCAGTACTTC. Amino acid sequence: CASSLETGEETQYF.

CDR3 coding DNA: TGTGCCAGCAGTTTAGGCCCTTGGACAGGGGGTTACGAGCAGTACTTC. Translated, it gives CASSLGPWTGGYEQYF. The genes are TRBV28 and TRBJ2-7, with 10 bases identical to TRBD1. CDR1 is MDHEN and CDR2 is SYDVKM in the germline V gene. V was clipped by 2 bases and J by 4 bases; unmatched bases: 8. The length of the CDR3 is 16 residues.

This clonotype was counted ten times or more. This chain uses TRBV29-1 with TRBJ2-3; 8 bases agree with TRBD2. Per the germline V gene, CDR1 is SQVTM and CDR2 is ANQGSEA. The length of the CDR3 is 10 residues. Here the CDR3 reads CAGGPDTQYF. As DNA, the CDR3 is TGCGCGGGAGGCCCAGATACGCAGTATTTT.

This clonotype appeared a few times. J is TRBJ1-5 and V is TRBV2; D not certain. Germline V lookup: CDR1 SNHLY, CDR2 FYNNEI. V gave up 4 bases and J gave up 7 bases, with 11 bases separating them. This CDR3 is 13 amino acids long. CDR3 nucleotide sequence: TGTGCCAGCAGTGGAGAGGGTTACCAGCCCCAGCATTTT. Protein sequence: CASSGEGYQPQHF.

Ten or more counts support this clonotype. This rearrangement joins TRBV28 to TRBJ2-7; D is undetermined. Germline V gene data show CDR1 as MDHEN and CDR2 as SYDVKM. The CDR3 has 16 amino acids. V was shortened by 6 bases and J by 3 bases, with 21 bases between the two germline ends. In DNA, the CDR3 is TGTGCCAGCAGCAATCCCCCCGGCGTGGATCTCTACGAGCAGTACTTC. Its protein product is CASSNPPGVDLYEQYF.

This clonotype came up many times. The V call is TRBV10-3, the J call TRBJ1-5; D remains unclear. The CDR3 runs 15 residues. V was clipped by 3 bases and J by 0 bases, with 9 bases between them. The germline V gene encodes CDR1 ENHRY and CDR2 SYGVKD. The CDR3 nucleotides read TGTGCCATCAGTGATTTGGCGGTTAGCAATCAGCCCCAGCATTTT. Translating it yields CAISDLAVSNQPQHF.

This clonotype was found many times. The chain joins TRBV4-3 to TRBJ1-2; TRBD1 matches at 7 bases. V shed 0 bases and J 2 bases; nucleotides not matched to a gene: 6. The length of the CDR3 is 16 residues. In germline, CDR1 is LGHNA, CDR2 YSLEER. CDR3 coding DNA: TGCGCCAGCAGCCAAGATATGGGACAGCCGAACTATGGCTACACCTTC. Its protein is CASSQDMGQPNYGYTF.

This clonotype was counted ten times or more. CDR3 DNA sequence: TGTGCCAGCACCCAACGAGGGGGGAGGAACGAGCAGTACTTC. Amino acid sequence: CASTQRGGRNEQYF. This chain uses TRBV28 with TRBJ2-7; tentatively, D is TRBD1 or TRBD2 (6 bases each). V was trimmed by 7 bases and J by 5 bases, leaving 18 bases between them. Germline V gene lookup returns CDR1 MDHEN and CDR2 SYDVKM. The CDR3 totals 14 residues.

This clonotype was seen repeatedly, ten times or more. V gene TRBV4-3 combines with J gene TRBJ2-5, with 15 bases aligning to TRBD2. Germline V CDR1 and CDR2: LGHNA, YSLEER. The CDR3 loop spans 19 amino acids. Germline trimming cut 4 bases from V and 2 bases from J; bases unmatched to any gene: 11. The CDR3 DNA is TGCGCCAGCAGCCCCTCCCTCGCGGGACTAGCGGGGGGTCAAGAGACCCAGTACTTC. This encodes CASSPSLAGLAGGQETQYF.

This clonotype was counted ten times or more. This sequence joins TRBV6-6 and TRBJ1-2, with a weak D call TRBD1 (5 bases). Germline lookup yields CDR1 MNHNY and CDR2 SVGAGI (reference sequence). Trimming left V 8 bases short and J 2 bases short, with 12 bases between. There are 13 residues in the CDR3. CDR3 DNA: TGTGCCAGCGGTACAGGACTAAACTATGGCTACACCTTC. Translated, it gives CASGTGLNYGYTF.

CDR3 bases: TGCGCCAGCAGCCAAGGGTCCGCCCCTGCCTCCTACGAGCAGTACTTC. This encodes CASSQGSAPASYEQYF. This sequence joins TRBV4-1 and TRBJ2-7, with D uncertain. The V gene lost 1 base and the J gene lost 0 bases, with 13 bases spanning the gap. The CDR3 spans 16 residues. CDR1 is MGHRA, CDR2 YSYEKL, per germline.

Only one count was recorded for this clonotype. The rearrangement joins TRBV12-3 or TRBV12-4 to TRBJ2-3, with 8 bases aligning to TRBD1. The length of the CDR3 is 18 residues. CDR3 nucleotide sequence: TGTACCTTCAGTTTTCGGGTAGGGACAGGCGGAGGCACAGATACGCAGTATTTT. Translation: CTFSFRVGTGGGTDTQYF.

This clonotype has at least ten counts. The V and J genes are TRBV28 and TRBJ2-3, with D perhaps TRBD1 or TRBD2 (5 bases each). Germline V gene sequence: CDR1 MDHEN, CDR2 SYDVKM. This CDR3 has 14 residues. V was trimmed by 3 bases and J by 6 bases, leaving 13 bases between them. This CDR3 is CASSFEGSEDTQYF. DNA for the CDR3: TGTGCCAGCAGTTTCGAGGGGAGTGAGGATACGCAGTATTTT. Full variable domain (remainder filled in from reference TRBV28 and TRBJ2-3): DVKVTQSSRYLVKRTGEKVFLECVQDMDHENMFWYRQDPGLGLRLIYFSYDVKMKEKGDIPEGYSVSREKKERFSLILESASTNQTSMYLCASSFEGSEDTQYFGPGTRLTVL.